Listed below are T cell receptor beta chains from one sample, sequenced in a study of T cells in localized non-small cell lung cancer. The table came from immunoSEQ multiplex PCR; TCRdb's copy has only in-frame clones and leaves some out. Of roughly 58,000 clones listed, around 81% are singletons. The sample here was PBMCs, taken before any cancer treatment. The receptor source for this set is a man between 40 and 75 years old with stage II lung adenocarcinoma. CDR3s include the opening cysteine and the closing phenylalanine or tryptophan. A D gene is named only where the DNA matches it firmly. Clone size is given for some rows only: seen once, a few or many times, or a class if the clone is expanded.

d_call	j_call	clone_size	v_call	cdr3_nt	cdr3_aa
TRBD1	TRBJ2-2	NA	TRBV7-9	TGTGCCAGCAGCCTCCGGGACAGGGGTATCACCGGGGAGCTGTTTTTT	CASSLRDRGITGELFF
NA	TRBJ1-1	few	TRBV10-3	TGTGCCATCAGTGGGGGGAACACTGAAGCTTTCTTT	CAISGGNTEAFF
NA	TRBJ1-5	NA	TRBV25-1	TGTGCCAGCAGTGAATACAGCAGCAATCAGCCCCAGCATTTT	CASSEYSSNQPQHF
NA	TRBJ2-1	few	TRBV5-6	TGTGCCAGCAGCCCCCCGTTGCGTGGCGAGCAGTTCTTC	CASSPPLRGEQFF
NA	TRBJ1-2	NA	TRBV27	TGTGCCAGCAGCATACCACGGACGCCGAACATCGATGGCTACACCTTC	CASSIPRTPNIDGYTF
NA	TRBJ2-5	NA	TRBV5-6	TGTGCCAGCAGCTTAGAGGGCCTCCAAGAGACCCAGTACTTC	CASSLEGLQETQYF
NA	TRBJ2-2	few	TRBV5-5	TGTGCCAGCAGCTTCAAGACAGGAACGAACACCGGGGAGCTGTTTTTT	CASSFKTGTNTGELFF
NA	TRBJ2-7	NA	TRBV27	TGTGCCAGCAGTACCCCGACGGGCCTCACGCAGTACTTC	CASSTPTGLTQYF
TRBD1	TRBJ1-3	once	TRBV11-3	TGTGCCAGCAGCTTAAGGACAGGGGGTTTAGGCTCTGGAAACACCATATATTTT	CASSLRTGGLGSGNTIYF
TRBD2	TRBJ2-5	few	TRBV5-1	TGCGCCAGCAGCTTGACTAGCGGAGTCCAAGAGACCCAGTACTTC	CASSLTSGVQETQYF
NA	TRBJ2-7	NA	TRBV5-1	TGCGCCAGCAGCTTGCCCACAGGGGAGGCGGACGAGCAGTACTTC	CASSLPTGEADEQYF
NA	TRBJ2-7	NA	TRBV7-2	TGTGCCAGCAGCTTATCAGGGCTAGAAGAGCAGTACTTC	CASSLSGLEEQYF
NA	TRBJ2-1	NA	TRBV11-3	TGTGCCAGCAGCTTCGAGCAAGAGCAGTTCTTC	CASSFEQEQFF
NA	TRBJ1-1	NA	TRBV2	TGTGCCAGCAGTGAGGAGAGAAACACTGAAGCTTTCTTT	CASSEERNTEAFF
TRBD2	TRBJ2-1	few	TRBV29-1	TGCAGCGTTCCGGCGGGAGCGTACAATGAGCAGTTCTTC	CSVPAGAYNEQFF
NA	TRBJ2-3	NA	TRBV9	TGTGCCAGCAGCGTTGCTCCGGGTTCCACAGATACGCAGTATTTT	CASSVAPGSTDTQYF
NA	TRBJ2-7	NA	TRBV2	TGTGCCAGCAGAGGGCAGGGGATAAACGAGCAGTACTTC	CASRGQGINEQYF
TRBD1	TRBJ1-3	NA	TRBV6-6	TGTGCCAGCAGTTACGACAGGGGGTTCGAAAACACCATATATTTT	CASSYDRGFENTIYF
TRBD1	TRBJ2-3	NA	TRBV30	TGTGCCTGGTCGGGACAGGGGGCGGATACGCAGTATTTT	CAWSGQGADTQYF
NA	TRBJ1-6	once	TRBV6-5	TGTGCCAGCAGTTACGGGGAACCTGATAATTCACCCCTCCACTTT	CASSYGEPDNSPLHF
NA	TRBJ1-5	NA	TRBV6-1	TGTGCCAGCAGTGAAGTGGGGGGGAGCAATCAGCCCCAGCATTTT	CASSEVGGSNQPQHF
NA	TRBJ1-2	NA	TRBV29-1	TGCAGCGTTGTAAGTAGGGCCGATGGCTACACCTTC	CSVVSRADGYTF
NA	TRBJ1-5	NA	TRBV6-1	TGTGCCAGCAGTGAAGGGGCAATTAGCAATCAGCCCCAGCATTTT	CASSEGAISNQPQHF
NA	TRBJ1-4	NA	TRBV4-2	TGTGCCAGCAGCCGCCCAGGGTTGGAGGATGAAAAACTGTTTTTT	CASSRPGLEDEKLFF
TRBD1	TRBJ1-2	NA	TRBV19	TGTGCCAGTAGTCCCTTGGACAGGGCCCATGGCTACACCTTC	CASSPLDRAHGYTF
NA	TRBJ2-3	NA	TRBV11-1	TGTGCCAGCAGCTTAAAGGGTGGGCCAGATACGCAGTATTTT	CASSLKGGPDTQYF
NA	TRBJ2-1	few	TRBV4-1	TGCGCCAGCAGCCCCCGGGACTCCCTCTACAATGAGCAGTTCTTC	CASSPRDSLYNEQFF